This passage covers 13 T cell receptor beta chains from one sample sequenced in a study of blood T cell repertoires in COVID-19. Libraries were prepared by immunoSEQ multiplex PCR; TCRdb keeps only in-frame clonotypes and omits some of them. The table lists 300,000 to 350,000 clones, around 90% of them singletons. The sequencing sample was made of PBMCs or T cells enriched from blood (not recorded which). Source of these receptors: a woman aged 18 to 35 who had recovered from COVID-19.

The chain links TRBV3-1 (or the pseudogene TRBV3-2) to TRBJ2-7; 9 nucleotides match TRBD2. Unmatched junction bases numbered 6, after V lost 4 bases and J lost 2 bases. CDR3 size: 15 residues. Germline CDR1 and CDR2: LGHDT and YNNKEL (reference sequence). DNA of the CDR3: TGTGCCAGCAGCCGACCTAGCGGGAAGACCTACGAGCAGTACTTC. Translating it yields CASSRPSGKTYEQYF.

This CDR3 is CASSENTGWDTGELFF. The CDR3 bases are TGCGCCAGCAGTGAGAATACAGGGTGGGACACCGGGGAGCTGTTTTTT. The chain uses TRBV10-1 and TRBJ2-2; possible D gene TRBD1, 6 bases. V was clipped by 2 bases and J by 3 bases, with 13 bases between them. CDR1 WNHNN and CDR2 SYGVQD come from the germline V gene (reference sequence). This CDR3 has 16 residues.

The rearrangement joins TRBV6-2 or TRBV6-3 to TRBJ2-5; 9 bases fit TRBD1. V gave up 5 bases and J gave up 0 bases; unmatched junction bases: 16. Germline CDR1 is MNHEY and CDR2 is SVGEGT. The CDR3 extends over 19 amino acids. As DNA, the CDR3 is TGTGCCAGCAGTGCGAACCGGGACAGGGTGTACGGGGACCAAGAGACCCAGTACTTC. It codes for CASSANRDRVYGDQETQYF.

The chain uses TRBV29-1 and TRBJ2-3; D is perhaps TRBD2 (7 bases). The CDR3 contains 14 residues. Germline V lookup: CDR1 SQVTM, CDR2 ANQGSEA. The V gene lost 6 bases and the J gene lost 1 base, with 14 bases spanning the gap. The CDR3 nucleotides are TGCAGCGTGGGGAGGCGGGGGCGCACAGATACGCAGTATTTT. This translates into CSVGRRGRTDTQYF.

V and J are TRBV25-1 and TRBJ2-7; 8 bases line up with TRBD1. With 2 bases clipped from V and 3 bases from J, the junction kept 6 bases outside the gene matches. CDR3 length: 15 amino acids. Germline V gene lookup returns CDR1 MGHDK and CDR2 SYGVNS. CDR3 amino acids: CASSEPGDRNYEQYF. Written as DNA, the CDR3 is TGTGCCAGCAGTGAACCCGGGGACAGGAACTACGAGCAGTACTTC.

This chain links TRBV30 with TRBJ1-1; 8 nucleotides match TRBD1. Looked up from germline, CDR1 is GTSNPN and CDR2 is SVGIG (reference sequence). V was clipped by 5 bases and J by 2 bases; unmatched bases: 7. This CDR3 contains 14 residues. The CDR3 protein is CAWFAGQGNTEAFF. The CDR3 DNA reads as TGTGCCTGGTTCGCCGGACAGGGCAACACTGAAGCTTTCTTT.

The chain is built from TRBV14 and TRBJ2-7; D is ambiguous. CDR3 length: 14 amino acids. Germline-derived CDR1 and CDR2 are SGHDN and FVKESK. V lost 6 bases and J 0 bases, leaving 12 bases between the germline ends. CDR3 coding DNA: TGTGCCAGCAGTCCCCTAATTACCTCCTACGAGCAGTACTTC. As protein: CASSPLITSYEQYF.

Only one count was recorded for this clone. The genes are TRBV2 and TRBJ1-5; 10 bases are shared with TRBD1. The CDR3 length is 16 residues. Trimming at V came to 8 bases and at J to 7 bases, leaving 14 bases not matched to a gene. From germline, CDR1 is SNHLY and CDR2 FYNNEI. CDR3 protein: CASRPGGTGDWQPQHF. The CDR3 bases are TGTGCCAGCCGGCCCGGTGGGACAGGGGATTGGCAGCCCCAGCATTTT.

This chain links TRBV5-8 with TRBJ1-5; 7 nucleotides align to TRBD1. J gave up 3 bases and V 1 base, and 7 bases lay outside the gene matches. Germline CDR1 reads SGHTS; CDR2 reads YDEGEE. This CDR3 has 16 amino acids. In DNA form, the CDR3 reads TGTGCCAGCAGCTTGAACAGGGGAATTTTCAATCAGCCCCAGCATTTT. This codes for CASSLNRGIFNQPQHF.

V usage is TRBV6-4 and J usage is TRBJ2-7; 7 bases are a match to TRBD1. With V trimmed by 11 bases and J by 3 bases, 4 bases remained unmatched. Germline CDR1 and CDR2: MRHNA and SNTAGT. CDR3 size: 11 residues. DNA of the CDR3: TGTGCCGACGACAGGGACTACGAGCAGTACTTC. The encoded protein is CADDRDYEQYF.

As concerns this clone: This sample also contains other DNA sequences that code for the same CDR3. V and J are TRBV27 and TRBJ1-1, with D tentatively TRBD1 (5 bases). V was cut by 0 bases and J by 4 bases, with 6 bases left in between. In germline, CDR1 is MNHEY, CDR2 SMNVEV (reference sequence). The CDR3 is 13 residues long. CDR3 amino acids: CASSLSGGTEAFF. The CDR3 DNA sequence: TGTGCCAGCAGTTTATCCGGGGGCACTGAAGCTTTCTTT.

The chain employs TRBV28 and TRBJ1-2, with 8 bases aligning to TRBD1. The CDR3 loop spans 13 amino acids. Germline assignment: CDR1 MDHEN and CDR2 SYDVKM. J was trimmed by 3 bases and V by 7 bases; bases with no gene match: 4. In DNA form, the CDR3 reads TGTGCCAGCACCAGACAGGGGTACTATGGCTACACCTTC. Encoded protein: CASTRQGYYGYTF.

The rearrangement uses TRBV6-2 or TRBV6-3 and TRBJ2-1; D not resolved. CDR1 is MNHEY and CDR2 is SVGEGT in the germline V gene. This CDR3 comprises 14 residues. Trimming stripped 4 bases from V and 5 bases from J, with 12 bases between. DNA of the CDR3: TGTGCCAGCAGTTTCGCGGCCCGGGACAATGAGCAGTTCTTC. Encoded protein: CASSFAARDNEQFF.